This T cell receptor beta chain was identified during a study of OX40 agonist ivuxolimab in advanced cancers. Study observations and caveats: On average, a greater number of expanded clones characterised CD8+ T cells relative to CD4+.

This table comes from immunoSEQ multiplex PCR, and its TCRdb copy is limited to in-frame clones, with some not included. The data contain around 68,000 clones, roughly 84% of them singletons. With respect to this clone: Its cognate antigen is unknown.

The CDR3 runs 13 residues. Trimming left V 2 bases short and J 0 bases short, with 5 bases between. The germline gives CDR1 SQVTM, CDR2 ANQGSEA. This TCR came from an adult with an advanced solid tumor such as melanoma, head and neck, liver or kidney cancer. The genes are TRBV29-1 and TRBJ2-1; D is uncertain. The sample in question was CD4+ or CD8+ T cells sorted from blood, obtained in a trial of the OX40 agonist ivuxolimab. The CDR3 DNA is TGCAGCGTTGAACTATACTCCTACAATGAGCAGTTCTTC. As protein: CSVELYSYNEQFF.